This T cell receptor beta chain was identified during a study of OX40 agonist ivuxolimab in advanced cancers. This clone has a handful of counts. CDR1 and CDR2 (germline): MNHEY, SVGAGI. This CDR3 has 13 residues. The V end lost 4 bases, the J end lost 2 bases, and 6 bases lay between the germline ends. The protocol was immunoSEQ multiplex PCR, while the TCRdb copy is restricted to in-frame clones and leaves out a portion. The sample yields approximately 120,000 clones, 85% to 95% seen once. Sequencing was performed on CD4+ or CD8+ T cells sorted from blood, taken in a trial of the OX40 agonist ivuxolimab. This TCR came from an adult with an advanced solid tumor such as melanoma, head and neck, liver or kidney cancer. This sequence joins TRBV6-5 and TRBJ1-5; no firm D call. In nucleotides, the CDR3 is TGTGCCAGCAGTTTCACCGGCAATCAGCCCCAGCATTTT. This sequence encodes CASSFTGNQPQHF.